A single sample is the source of the 14 T cell receptor beta chains below, sequenced in a study of shared clonotypes between healthy human individuals. The assay was immunoSEQ multiplex PCR, and TCRdb's table has in-frame clones only and misses some. The sample holds approximately 2.3 million clones; over 85% are singletons and the top ten take 0.35% to 0.5%. The specimen sequenced was naive CD4+ T cells from PBMCs. Subset described: CD45RA+ positively selected. The source is a young man in good health. Some clones in this sample may be carry-over from other donors' samples.

A single count supports this clone. The V gene is TRBV4-2, the J gene TRBJ2-2, with 12 bases lining up with TRBD2. J lost 4 bases, V lost 2 bases, and 11 bases had no gene match. Germline V gene sequence: CDR1 LGHNA, CDR2 YNFKEQ. CDR3 length equals 19 residues. CDR3: CASSQRSTSGSGGTGELFF. The CDR3 bases are TGTGCCAGCAGCCAAAGATCGACTAGCGGGAGCGGTGGCACCGGGGAGCTGTTTTTT.

The chain carries TRBV5-1 and TRBJ2-1; D possibly matches TRBD1 or TRBD2 (5 bases each). V was cut by 3 bases and J by 10 bases, with 14 bases left in between. This CDR3 comprises 13 residues. Per the germline V gene, CDR1 is SGHRS and CDR2 is YFSETQ. The CDR3 loop reads CASSWGERGEQFF. The CDR3 DNA reads as TGCGCCAGCAGCTGGGGAGAAAGGGGAGAGCAGTTCTTC.

As concerns this clone: The same CDR3 arises from other DNA sequences in this sample as well. This chain joins TRBV7-9 and TRBJ2-5; no reliable D call. This CDR3 has 12 amino acids. Germline V gene data show CDR1 as SEHNR and CDR2 as FQNEAQ (reference sequence). V shed 3 bases and J shed 5 bases, with 7 bases lying between them. The CDR3 coding sequence is TGTGCCAGCAGCTTGGCCCGCGAGACCCAGTACTTC. Encoded protein: CASSLARETQYF.

V and J are TRBV18 and TRBJ2-7; maybe TRBD1 (6 bases). V lost 4 bases, J lost 6 bases, and 13 bases lay in between. In germline, CDR1 is KGHSH, CDR2 LQKENI. The CDR3 runs to 13 residues. CDR3 nucleotide sequence: TGTGCCAGCTCACGAGCAGGGGAACGCGAGCAGTACTTC. Translation gives CASSRAGEREQYF. Together with reference TRBV18 and TRBJ2-7, the CDR3 gives the full variable domain: NAGVMQNPRHLVRRRGQEARLRCSPMKGHSHVYWYRQLPEEGLKFMVYLQKENIIDESGMPKERFSAEFPKEGPSILRIQQVVRGDSAAYFCASSRAGEREQYFGPGTRLTVT.

This sequence joins TRBV29-1 and TRBJ2-7, with 13 bases that match TRBD2. The CDR3 length is 14 residues. Germline CDR1 and CDR2: SQVTM and ANQGSEA. Trimming at V came to 6 bases and at J to 7 bases, leaving 9 bases not matched to a gene. The CDR3 protein is CSVTRLAGGAEQYF. As DNA, the CDR3 is TGCAGCGTGACAAGACTAGCGGGAGGCGCAGAGCAGTACTTC.

V is TRBV7-6 and J is TRBJ1-2; 8 nucleotides line up with TRBD1. This CDR3 has 13 amino acids. Losses at the gene ends were 5 bases for V and 7 bases for J; bases not matched to a gene: 6. Germline CDR1 SGHVS, CDR2 FNYEAQ. The CDR3 loop is CASSRDRGRGYTF. The CDR3 coding sequence is TGTGCCAGCAGCCGCGACAGGGGCCGTGGCTACACCTTC.

This chain connects TRBV7-9 to TRBJ2-1, with 12 bases matching TRBD2. This CDR3 comprises 16 residues. Germline assignment: CDR1 SEHNR and CDR2 FQNEAQ (reference sequence). The J segment lost 4 bases and the V segment lost 8 bases, leaving 9 bases of the junction unmatched. CDR3 in amino acids: CASSQGGTSGYNEQFF. Here the CDR3 DNA reads TGTGCCAGCTCCCAGGGTGGGACTAGCGGGTACAATGAGCAGTTCTTC.

This clone was seen a handful of times. The chain has TRBV19 and TRBJ1-5, with 9 bases matching TRBD1. Unmatched junction bases numbered 15, after V lost 8 bases and J lost 7 bases. The CDR3 is made up of 16 amino acids. CDR1 is LNHDA and CDR2 is SQIVND in the germline V gene (reference sequence). CDR3 coding DNA: TGTGCCAGTTCTAACCCACAGGGGGCGGGTGGACAGCCCCAGCATTTT. Translated, it gives CASSNPQGAGGQPQHF. Variable domain in full (rest from reference TRBV19 and TRBJ1-5): DGGITQSPKYLFRKEGQNVTLSCEQNLNHDAMYWYRQDPGQGLRLIYYSQIVNDFQKGDIAEGYSVSREKKESFPLTVTSAQKNPTAFYLCASSNPQGAGGQPQHFGDGTRLSIL.

V is TRBV19 and J is TRBJ2-5; D possibly corresponds to TRBD1 (6 bases). From germline, CDR1 is LNHDA and CDR2 SQIVND (reference sequence). The CDR3 length is 15 residues. V was cut by 3 bases and J by 0 bases, with 11 bases left in between. The CDR3 is CASSIPGTNQETQYF. The CDR3 nucleotides are TGTGCCAGTAGTATTCCCGGGACAAACCAAGAGACCCAGTACTTC.

This clone has a single count. The chain uses TRBV5-6 and TRBJ1-3, with 7 bases that match TRBD1. V lost 5 bases and J lost 5; bases outside the gene matches: 4. Germline V gene data show CDR1 as SGHDT and CDR2 as YYEEEE. The CDR3 totals 13 residues. CDR3 DNA sequence: TGTGCCAGCAGGCCGGGACAGCGAAACACCATATATTTT. Translated: CASRPGQRNTIYF. Full variable domain (remainder filled in from reference TRBV5-6 and TRBJ1-3): DAGVTQSPTHLIKTRGQQVTLRCSPKSGHDTVSWYQQALGQGPQFIFQYYEEEERQRGNFPDRFSGHQFPNYSSELNVNALLLGDSALYLCASRPGQRNTIYFGEGSWLTVV.

The chain combines TRBV28 with TRBJ2-1; 9 positions agree with TRBD2. The CDR3 consists of 16 residues. CDR1 MDHEN and CDR2 SYDVKM come from the germline V gene. V shed 6 bases and J 4 bases; nucleotides not matched to a gene: 10. CDR3 coding DNA: TGTGCCAGCAGCCAAGGCGGGGCGGGAGGGTACAATGAGCAGTTCTTC. Translating gives CASSQGGAGGYNEQFF.

The gene calls are TRBV7-2 and TRBJ1-2; TRBD1 matches 10 bases. J gave up 4 bases and V 0 bases, and 2 bases lay outside the gene matches. Germline-derived CDR1 and CDR2 are SGHTA and FQGNSA. The CDR3 has 15 residues. DNA for the CDR3: TGTGCCAGCAGCTTAGCGCGGGACAGGGGCTATGGCTACACCTTC. Amino acid sequence: CASSLARDRGYGYTF.

Concerning this clone itself: This sample also contains other DNA sequences that code for the same CDR3. The rearrangement uses TRBV5-6 and TRBJ2-7; either TRBD1 or TRBD2 may fit D (6 bases each). Germline CDR1 is SGHDT and CDR2 is YYEEEE. The CDR3 contains 17 residues. Trimming pared 6 bases from V and 4 bases from J, leaving 26 bases between. The CDR3 DNA is TGTGCCAGCACCCCTTTTGAGGAACAGGGACTGGGTTACGAGCAGTACTTC. It codes for CASTPFEEQGLGYEQYF.

This sequence joins TRBV10-3 and TRBJ1-1; no definite D call. The CDR3 spans 12 residues. Trimming removed 8 bases at V and 7 bases at J, with 14 bases between. CDR1 and CDR2 (germline): ENHRY, SYGVKD. The CDR3 reads CAIGRREDEAFF. CDR3 in DNA: TGTGCCATCGGTAGAAGGGAGGATGAAGCTTTCTTT.